The 17 T cell receptor beta chains listed next were all sequenced from one sample in a study of T cells in Graves' hyperthyroidism and ophthalmopathy. What was amplified from RNA transcripts were TCR beta CDR3 regions. First-round RT-PCR targeting the TCR CDR3 was performed with the HTBI primer set. From the multiplex PCR reads, TCRdb called clonotypes with MiXCR, one entry per CDR3 protein. The table includes hundreds of thousands of distinct CDR3 sequences, about 14% detected once. The sample taken for sequencing was blood. These receptors all stem from a woman under 30 with Graves' hyperthyroidism.

The chain combines TRBV12-3 or TRBV12-4 with TRBJ1-1; the D is unclear. This CDR3 spans 13 amino acids. The germline V and J ends were trimmed by 5 bases and 8 bases, with 15 bases remaining between them. The CDR3 DNA follows: TGTGCCAGCAGTCTCCCCGCCGAGGCAGAAGCTTTCTTT. Protein product: CASSLPAEAEAFF.

This clonotype has at least ten counts. V usage is TRBV11-2 and J usage is TRBJ2-7, with a tentative D call TRBD2 (5 bases). The germline V gene encodes CDR1 SGHAT and CDR2 FQNNGV. V lost 4 bases and J lost 7, with 14 bases in between. The CDR3 is 13 residues long. Written as DNA, the CDR3 is TGTGCCAGCAGCTCGGAGGCCCCCGGTGAGCAGTACTTC. Protein product: CASSSEAPGEQYF.

This clonotype was counted only a few times. This chain connects TRBV7-8 to TRBJ1-2; tentative D call: TRBD1 (5 bases). V lost 4 bases and J 3 bases, leaving 18 bases between the germline ends. This CDR3 has 16 residues. The germline V gene encodes CDR1 SGHVS and CDR2 FQNEAQ. The CDR3, as DNA: TGTGCCAGCAGCTCTACCCGAATGGGGGGGGACTATGGCTACACCTTC. It is translated as CASSSTRMGGDYGYTF.

This clonotype was counted many times. The rearrangement joins TRBV5-6 to TRBJ1-2; no definite D call. V gave up 6 bases and J gave up 2 bases, with 8 bases separating them. The V gene's germline CDR1 is SGHDT and CDR2 YYEEEE. The CDR3 covers 12 residues. The CDR3 DNA sequence: TGTGCCAGCACCCTGGAAAACTATGGCTACACCTTC. Protein sequence: CASTLENYGYTF.

The CDR3 bases are TGTGCCAGCAGCCGACACAAAGGGGCGGGACAACAGTTCTTC. Amino acid sequence: CASSRHKGAGQQFF. V is TRBV12-3 or TRBV12-4 and J is TRBJ2-1; D might be TRBD1 or TRBD2, each matching 6 bases. The ends were cut back, 6 bases at V and 13 bases at J, with 22 bases in the middle. The CDR3 consists of 14 residues.

This clonotype was detected ten times or more. V and J are TRBV11-2 and TRBJ2-1; D is undetermined. Trimming left V 0 bases short and J 5 bases short, with 11 bases between. Germline assignment: CDR1 SGHAT and CDR2 FQNNGV. The CDR3 consists of 15 residues. The CDR3 region has the DNA TGTGCCAGCAGCTTAGAGGACGGTTGGGACAATGAGCAGTTCTTC. Translation gives CASSLEDGWDNEQFF.

The V call is TRBV5-6, the J call TRBJ1-4; 7 bases are a match to TRBD1. This CDR3 is 16 amino acids long. V shed 0 bases and J 6 bases; nucleotides not matched to a gene: 8. Germline-derived CDR1 and CDR2 are SGHDT and YYEEEE. As DNA, the CDR3 is TGTGCCAGCAGCTTGGGGGGAGCCGGGACAGATGAAAAACTGTTTTTT. Translation: CASSLGGAGTDEKLFF.

This clonotype was found many times. The rearrangement links TRBV11-2 to TRBJ1-1; D gene ambiguous. The CDR3 is made up of 13 amino acids. The germline gives CDR1 SGHAT, CDR2 FQNNGV. The V end was cut by 1 base, the J end by 7 bases, with 10 bases between. CDR3 region: CASSLARGVEAFF. In DNA, the CDR3 is TGTGCCAGCAGCTTAGCACGGGGAGTTGAAGCTTTCTTT.

This chain links TRBV29-1 with TRBJ1-2, with unresolved D. The CDR3 is made up of 13 amino acids. V lost 6 bases, J lost 3 bases, and 14 bases lay in between. CDR1 is SQVTM and CDR2 is ANQGSEA in the germline V gene. The CDR3 DNA is TGCAGCGTAAAAATGAACGATCACTATGGCTACACCTTC. Protein sequence: CSVKMNDHYGYTF.

This clonotype was counted many times. The chain carries TRBV7-9 and TRBJ2-2; the D gene could be TRBD1 or TRBD2 (6 bases each). V lost 5 bases to trimming and J lost 1 base, with 11 bases between them. This CDR3 comprises 15 residues. Germline CDR1 is SEHNR and CDR2 is FQNEAQ (reference sequence). The CDR3, as DNA: TGTGCCAGCAGCCTACAGGGACTGAACACCGGGGAGCTGTTTTTT. It translates to CASSLQGLNTGELFF.

This clonotype was observed a few times. The rearrangement links TRBV9 to TRBJ2-7; 7 bases line up with TRBD1. Germline V CDR1 and CDR2: SGDLS, YYNGEE. V lost 4 bases to trimming and J lost 3 bases; unmatched junction nucleotides: 10. This CDR3 contains 15 residues. The DNA of the CDR3 is TGTGCCAGCAGCACTAATACAGGGGAGAGCTACGAGCAGTACTTC. This gives the protein CASSTNTGESYEQYF.

This clonotype was seen a few times. The V call is TRBV7-9, the J call TRBJ2-3, with 7 bases fitting TRBD2. V lost 3 bases to trimming and J lost 3 bases; unmatched junction nucleotides: 9. The CDR3 sequence is 16 residues long. Germline loops: CDR1 SEHNR, CDR2 FQNEAQ (reference sequence). CDR3 sequence reads: CASSFVAGVSTDTQYF. The CDR3 bases are TGTGCCAGCAGCTTCGTTGCGGGAGTTAGTACAGATACGCAGTATTTT.

With regard to this clonotype: A read error may explain this, as a much larger clone is one base away. V and J are TRBV7-3 and TRBJ2-3, with 7 bases matching TRBD2. The CDR3 is made up of 14 amino acids. The germline gives CDR1 SGHTA, CDR2 FQGTGA. The DNA of the CDR3 is TGTGTCAGCAGCTTAATACCCACATGGGAGGGGCAGTATTTT. Encoded protein: CVSSLIPTWEGQYF.

This clonotype was detected ten times or more. V usage is TRBV12-3 or TRBV12-4 and J usage is TRBJ1-5, with D possibly TRBD1 on 6 matching bases. The V end lost 3 bases, the J end lost 5 bases, and 11 bases lay between the germline ends. The length of the CDR3 is 14 residues. In nucleotides, the CDR3 is TGTGCCAGCAGTTTTAAAGGGGGTTATCAGCCCCAGCATTTT. Translation: CASSFKGGYQPQHF.

This chain links TRBV7-8 with TRBJ2-2, with 9 bases fitting TRBD2. The CDR3 runs to 14 residues. Germline V CDR1 and CDR2: SGHVS, FQNEAQ. The junction had 4 bases not matched to a gene; V was cut back by 6 bases and J by 5 bases. CDR3 residues: CASRQAGGTGELFF. In nucleotides, the CDR3 is TGTGCCAGCAGGCAGGCGGGGGGGACCGGGGAGCTGTTTTTT. The whole variable domain, filled in from reference TRBV7-8 and TRBJ2-2, reads GAGVSQSPRYKVAKRGQDVALRCDPISGHVSLFWYQQALGQGPEFLTYFQNEAQLDKSGLPSDRFFAERPEGSVSTLKIQRTQQEDSAVYLCASRQAGGTGELFFGEGSRLTVL.

J is TRBJ2-5 and V is TRBV27; 11 nucleotides line up with TRBD2. Germline V CDR1 and CDR2: MNHEY, SMNVEV (reference sequence). This CDR3 has 17 residues. Losses at the gene ends were 5 bases for V and 5 bases for J; bases not matched to a gene: 13. Written as DNA, the CDR3 is TGTGCCAGCAGTCCAGGACTAGCGGGCCCCTTTTGGGAGACCCAGTACTTC. Translation: CASSPGLAGPFWETQYF.

The V call is TRBV29-1, the J call TRBJ2-7; 9 bases align to TRBD1. The J segment lost 5 bases and the V segment lost 7 bases, leaving 3 bases of the junction unmatched. Germline V gene data show CDR1 as SQVTM and CDR2 as ANQGSEA. The CDR3 has 11 residues. The CDR3 protein is CSGTGGHEQYF. CDR3 nucleotide sequence: TGCAGCGGTACAGGGGGCCACGAGCAGTACTTC.